This TCR beta chain originates from a study of blood T cell repertoires in COVID-19. Study overall: From T cells, B-cell-depleted T cells, or PBMCs came the material, which was cDNA or gDNA.

As handled by the study authors: The assay estimated nucleated cells by amplifying reference gene primers. Profiling relied on immunoSEQ multiplex PCR, and the TCRdb table lists in-frame clones only, not all of them. For V, J and clone size, that table is used; D and trimming come from the DNA. Among around 100,000 clones, about nine tenths were seen once, and the ten largest hold approximately 4.4%. The clonotype was recovered from an elderly woman with acute or convalescent COVID-19. Sequencing input: peripheral blood.

The CDR3: CASSYPTGVGSGANVLTF. In DNA form, the CDR3 reads TGTGCCAGCAGTTATCCGACGGGTGTTGGATCTGGGGCCAACGTCCTGACTTTC. This chain joins TRBV6-2 or TRBV6-3 and TRBJ2-6; D gene unclear. With 3 bases removed from V and 1 base from J, the gap between germline ends came to 16 bases. Germline assignment: CDR1 MNHEY and CDR2 SVGEGT. The CDR3 sequence is 18 residues long.